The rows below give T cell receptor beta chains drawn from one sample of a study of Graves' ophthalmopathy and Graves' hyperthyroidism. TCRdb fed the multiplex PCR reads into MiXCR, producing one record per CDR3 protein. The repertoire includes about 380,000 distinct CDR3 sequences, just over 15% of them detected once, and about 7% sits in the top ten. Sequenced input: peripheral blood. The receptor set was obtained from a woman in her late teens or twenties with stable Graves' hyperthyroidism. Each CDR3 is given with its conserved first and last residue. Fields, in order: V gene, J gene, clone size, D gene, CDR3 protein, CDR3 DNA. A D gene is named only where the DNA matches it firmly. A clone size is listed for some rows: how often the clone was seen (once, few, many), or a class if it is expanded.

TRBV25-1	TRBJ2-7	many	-	CASSGVDFKQYF	TGTGCCAGCAGTGGGGTCGATTTTAAGCAGTACTTC
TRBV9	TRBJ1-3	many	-	CASSLTGTVSGNTIYF	TGTGCCAGCAGCCTAACCGGGACGGTCTCTGGAAACACCATATATTTT
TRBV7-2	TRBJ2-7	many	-	CASSLDDYSYEQYF	TGTGCCAGCAGCTTAGACGACTATTCCTACGAGCAGTACTTC
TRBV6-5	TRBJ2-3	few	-	CASGSATDTQYF	TGTGCCAGCGGTTCTGCCACAGATACGCAGTATTTT
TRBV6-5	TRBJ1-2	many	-	CASSYTWQGGPYGYTF	TGTGCCAGCAGTTACACGTGGCAAGGCGGTCCCTATGGCTACACCTTC
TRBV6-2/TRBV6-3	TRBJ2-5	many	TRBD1	CASSLDRGRETQYF	TGTGCCAGCAGCCTGGACAGGGGGCGAGAGACCCAGTACTTC
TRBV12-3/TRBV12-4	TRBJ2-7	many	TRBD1	CASSPRNPGQTYEQYF	TGTGCCAGCAGTCCCCGGAACCCGGGACAGACTTACGAGCAGTACTTC
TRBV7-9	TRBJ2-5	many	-	CASSSSGAQETQYF	TGTGCCAGCAGCTCCTCAGGGGCCCAAGAGACCCAGTACTTC
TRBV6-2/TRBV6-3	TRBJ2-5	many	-	CASSYSGDSGWETQYF	TGTGCCAGCAGTTACTCTGGCGACTCAGGGTGGGAGACCCAGTACTTC
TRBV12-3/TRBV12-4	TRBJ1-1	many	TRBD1	CASSLDRVDAFF	TGTGCCAGCAGTCTCGACAGGGTGGACGCTTTCTTT
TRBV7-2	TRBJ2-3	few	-	CASSATWDTQYF	TGTGCCAGCAGCGCGACCTGGGATACGCAGTATTTT
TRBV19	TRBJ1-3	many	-	CATRRGSGNTIYF	TGTGCCACCCGGAGAGGGTCTGGAAACACCATATATTTT
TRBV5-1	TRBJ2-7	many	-	CASSFDRFEQYF	TGCGCCAGCAGCTTCGACAGGTTCGAGCAGTACTTC
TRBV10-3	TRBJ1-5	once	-	CAISPELLGNQPQHF	TGTGCCATCAGCCCTGAGCTTCTTGGTAATCAGCCCCAGCATTTT
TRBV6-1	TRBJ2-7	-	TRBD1	CASSIGTDYYEQYF	TGTGCCAGCAGTATCGGGACAGACTACTACGAGCAGTACTTC
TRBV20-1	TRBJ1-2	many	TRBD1	CSALRDRADGYTF	TGCAGTGCTCTCCGGGACAGGGCTGATGGCTACACCTTC
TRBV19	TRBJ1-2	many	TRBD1	CASSTPGQGLRDYGYTF	TGTGCCAGTAGTACCCCGGGACAGGGTCTTCGTGACTATGGCTACACCTTC
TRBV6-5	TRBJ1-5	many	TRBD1	CASTGTVNQPQHF	TGTGCCAGCACCGGGACAGTCAATCAGCCCCAGCATTTT
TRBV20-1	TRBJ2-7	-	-	CSAGGISLPPYEQYF	TGCAGTGCTGGGGGGATATCCCTTCCCCCCTACGAGCAGTACTTC
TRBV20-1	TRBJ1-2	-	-	CSAKPGGSYGYTF	TGCAGTGCTAAGCCGGGGGGTTCCTATGGCTACACCTTC
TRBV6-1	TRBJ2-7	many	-	CASSEATDYEQYF	TGTGCCAGCAGTGAGGCCACAGACTACGAGCAGTACTTC
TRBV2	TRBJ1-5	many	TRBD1	CASTGGTGQGNQPQHF	TGTGCCAGCACCGGAGGGACAGGGCAAGGCAATCAGCCCCAGCATTTT
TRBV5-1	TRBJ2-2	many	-	CASSLGGDVSGELFF	TGCGCCAGCAGCTTGGGCGGGGACGTGAGCGGGGAGCTGTTTTTT
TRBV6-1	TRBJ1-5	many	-	CASRGADKPQHF	TGTGCCAGCAGAGGCGCGGACAAGCCCCAGCATTTT
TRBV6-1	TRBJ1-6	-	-	CASSLADGQKRSPLHF	TGTGCCAGCAGCCTCGCCGATGGACAAAAAAGGTCACCCCTCCACTTT
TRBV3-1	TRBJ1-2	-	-	CASNGQLHGYTF	TGTGCCAGTAACGGACAGCTCCATGGCTACACCTTC
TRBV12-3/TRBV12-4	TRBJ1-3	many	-	CASSLKGGNTIYF	TGTGCCAGCAGTTTAAAGGGGGGAAACACCATATATTTT
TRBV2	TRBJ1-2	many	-	CASSTTTGSYGYTF	TGTGCCAGCAGTACTACGACAGGTAGCTATGGCTACACCTTC
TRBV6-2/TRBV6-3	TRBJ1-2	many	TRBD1	CASSTTPGQGFFDGYTF	TGTGCCAGCAGTACCACCCCGGGACAGGGGTTTTTTGATGGCTACACCTTC
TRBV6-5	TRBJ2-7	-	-	CASLTFRGGEQYF	TGTGCCAGCCTTACTTTTCGGGGAGGCGAGCAGTACTTC
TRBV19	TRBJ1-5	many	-	CASNGLSYSNQPQHF	TGTGCCAGTAACGGGTTGTCTTATAGCAATCAGCCCCAGCATTTT
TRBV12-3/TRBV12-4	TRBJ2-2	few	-	CASSPPRGAGGELFF	TGTGCCAGCAGCCCCCCCCGGGGGGCCGGCGGGGAGCTGTTTTTT
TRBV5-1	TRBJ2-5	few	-	CASSSLPRVGDQETQYF	TGCGCCAGCAGCTCACTTCCCAGGGTAGGAGACCAAGAGACCCAGTACTTC
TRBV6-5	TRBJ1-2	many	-	CASSLGARYGYTF	TGTGCCAGCAGTTTGGGGGCCCGCTATGGCTACACCTTC
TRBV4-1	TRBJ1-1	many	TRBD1	CASRDRLLNTEAFF	TGCGCCAGCAGGGACAGGCTATTGAACACTGAAGCTTTCTTT
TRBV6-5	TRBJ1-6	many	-	CASSYSTGVPPLHF	TGTGCCAGCAGTTACTCGACGGGGGTTCCACCCCTCCACTTT
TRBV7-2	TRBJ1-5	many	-	CASSFLGGGNQPQHF	TGTGCCAGCAGCTTCTTGGGGGGCGGCAATCAGCCCCAGCATTTT
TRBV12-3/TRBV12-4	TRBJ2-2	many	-	CASSSIGGELFF	TGTGCCAGCAGTTCGATTGGCGGGGAGCTGTTTTTT
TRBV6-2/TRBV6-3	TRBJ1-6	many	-	CASRFDNSPLHF	TGTGCCAGCAGATTCGACAATTCACCCCTCCACTTT
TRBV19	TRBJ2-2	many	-	CASSVTGTHTGELFF	TGTGCCAGTAGTGTAACCGGGACTCACACCGGGGAGCTGTTTTTT
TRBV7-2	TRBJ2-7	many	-	CASSSFSSYEQYF	TGTGCCAGCAGCTCCTTCAGCTCCTACGAGCAGTACTTC
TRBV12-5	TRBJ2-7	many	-	CASRGSVEQYF	TGTGCTAGTAGGGGGAGCGTCGAGCAGTACTTC
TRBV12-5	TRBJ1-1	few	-	CASGLVEGFVTEAFF	TGTGCTAGTGGTTTGGTAGAGGGATTTGTTACTGAAGCTTTCTTT
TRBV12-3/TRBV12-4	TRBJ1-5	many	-	CASTLWAGLANQPQHF	TGTGCCAGCACCCTCTGGGCAGGGCTGGCCAATCAGCCCCAGCATTTT
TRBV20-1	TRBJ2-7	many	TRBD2	CSARDLGRDEQYF	TGCAGTGCTAGAGATCTAGGGAGGGACGAGCAGTACTTC
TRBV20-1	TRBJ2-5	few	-	CSATRGLETKYF	TGCAGTGCTACAAGGGGTTTAGAGACCAAGTACTTC
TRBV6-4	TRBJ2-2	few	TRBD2	CASSDPTSGGGFLGELFF	TGTGCCAGCAGTGACCCGACTAGCGGGGGGGGGTTTCTCGGGGAGCTGTTTTTT
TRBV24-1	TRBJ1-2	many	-	CATSPSWGPYGYTF	TGTGCCACCAGCCCATCTTGGGGGCCTTATGGCTACACCTTC
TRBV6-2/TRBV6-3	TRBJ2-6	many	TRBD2	CASSPPGLAGGWTGANVLTF	TGTGCCAGCAGTCCCCCCGGACTAGCGGGGGGGTGGACTGGGGCCAACGTCCTGACTTTC
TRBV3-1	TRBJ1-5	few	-	CASSQDPTVNQPQHF	TGTGCCAGCAGCCAAGATCCGACAGTCAATCAGCCCCAGCATTTT
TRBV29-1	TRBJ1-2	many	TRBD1	CSVGQKANYGYTF	TGCAGCGTGGGACAGAAAGCTAACTATGGCTACACCTTC
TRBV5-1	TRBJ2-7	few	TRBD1	CASSPPQGKGAHEQYF	TGCGCCAGCAGCCCTCCCCAGGGAAAGGGGGCTCACGAGCAGTACTTC